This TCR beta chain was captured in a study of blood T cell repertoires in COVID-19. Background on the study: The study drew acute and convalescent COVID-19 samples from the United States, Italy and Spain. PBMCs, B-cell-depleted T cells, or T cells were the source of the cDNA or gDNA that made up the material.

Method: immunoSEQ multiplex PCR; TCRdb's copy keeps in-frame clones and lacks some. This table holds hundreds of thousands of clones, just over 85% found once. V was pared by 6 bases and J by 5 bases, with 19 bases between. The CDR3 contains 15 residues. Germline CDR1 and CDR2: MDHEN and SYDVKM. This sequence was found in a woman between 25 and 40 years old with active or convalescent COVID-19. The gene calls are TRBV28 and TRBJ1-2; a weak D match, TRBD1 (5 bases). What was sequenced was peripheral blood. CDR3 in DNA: TGTGCCAGCAGCGGGCCCGGGGGTACTCCTTATGGCTACACCTTC. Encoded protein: CASSGPGGTPYGYTF.